This TCR beta chain originates from a study of T cells in lung cancer brain metastases. Study in general: Between primary and metastasis resection, most of the 20 patients were untreated. Study-wide results and caveats: Brain metastasis T cell infiltration was not adjusted for preoperative corticosteroid effects.

To note about this clone: Its matching antigen is unknown.

Only in-frame clones appear in the TCRdb table, and some are missing; sequencing was by immunoSEQ multiplex PCR. The sample holds roughly 5,000 clones, under 90% seen once. Resection was for synchronous oligometastatic disease or a late solitary brain metastasis recurrence. Exclusion applied to anyone with multiple prior malignancies. The sequenced material came from tumor tissue from a brain metastasis. The TCR comes from a woman aged 50 to 65 with non-small cell lung cancer that had spread to the brain.

CDR3 sequence reads: CASSGGGSEGRNTIYF. For the CDR3, the DNA is TGTGCCAGCAGTGGAGGGGGAAGCGAGGGCCGAAACACCATATATTTT. The chain couples TRBV6-1 to TRBJ1-3, with a possible D match to TRBD1 (6 bases). The CDR3 totals 16 residues. Germline V gene lookup returns CDR1 MNHNS and CDR2 SASEGT. Trimming removed 4 bases at V and 5 bases at J, with 18 bases between.